The T cell receptor beta chain under discussion was sequenced for a study of brain T cells in children with intractable seizures. V was shortened by 2 bases and J by 0 bases, with 10 bases between the two germline ends. CDR3 size: 15 residues. Looked up from germline, CDR1 is KGHSH and CDR2 is LQKENI. Assay: immunoSEQ multiplex PCR; the TCRdb copy retains only in-frame clones and omits some. The table lists 78,000 or so clones, around 90% of them singletons. V gene TRBV18 combines with J gene TRBJ2-5; no clear D. Sequencing was performed on peripheral blood, taken at surgery. The sequence was collected from a girl between 2 and 10 years old with Rasmussen encephalitis and intractable seizures. The CDR3 loop reads CASSPASRYQETQYF. DNA of the CDR3: TGTGCCAGCTCACCAGCCAGCAGGTACCAAGAGACCCAGTACTTC.